The 32 T cell receptor beta chains given below trace back to one sample, sequenced in a study of a mutant IDH1 vaccine in newly diagnosed glioma. These receptors' antigens are unknown. The time point: week 47, end of study. Vaccine doses each comprised 300 ug of mutant IDH1 20-mer peptide, with topical imiquimod. Method: immunoSEQ multiplex PCR; TCRdb's copy keeps in-frame clones and lacks some. Here the sample spans 60,000 to 65,000 clones, over 80% being singletons. This sample comprised PBMCs, obtained from a glioma patient whose treatment included an IDH1 peptide vaccine. The receptor source for this set is a man aged 25 to 40 with glioma.

This sequence joins TRBV5-1 and TRBJ2-3; TRBD2 agrees at 7 bases. Germline CDR1 and CDR2: SGHRS and YFSETQ. CDR3 length equals 14 residues. The V segment lost 0 bases and the J segment 9 bases; nucleotides outside the gene matches: 7. The CDR3 loop reads CASSLGGGEDTQYF. CDR3 bases: TGCGCCAGCAGCTTGGGCGGGGGAGAAGACACGCAGTATTTT.

Comments on this clone: Other DNA sequences within the sample encode an identical CDR3. V usage is TRBV6-5 and J usage is TRBJ2-7, with D perhaps TRBD2 (5 bases). V gave up 4 bases and J gave up 1 base, with 5 bases separating them. The CDR3 has 12 amino acids. CDR1 MNHEY and CDR2 SVGAGI come from the germline V gene. The CDR3 DNA follows: TGTGCCAGCAGTTCGGGATCCTACGAGCAGTACTTC. This translates into CASSSGSYEQYF.

The chain joins TRBV11-3 to TRBJ2-1, with D possibly being TRBD1 (6 bases). V was clipped by 0 bases and J by 7 bases, with 13 bases between them. The CDR3 is 15 residues long. CDR1 and CDR2 from the germline V gene are SGHNT and YENEEA. CDR3 region: CASSLEGLQGNEQFF. CDR3 nucleotide sequence: TGTGCCAGCAGCTTAGAGGGATTGCAGGGGAATGAGCAGTTCTTC.

CDR3 amino acids: CASSLGGGGETQYF. The CDR3 DNA sequence: TGTGCCAGCAGCTTGGGCGGGGGAGGCGAGACCCAGTACTTC. The rearrangement links TRBV5-4 to TRBJ2-5, with 7 bases fitting TRBD2. The ends lost 0 bases at V and 5 bases at J; junction bases unmatched: 4. Germline values: CDR1 SGHNT, CDR2 YYREEE (reference sequence). This CDR3 region has 14 residues.

The V call is TRBV28, the J call TRBJ1-2; the match to TRBD1 covers 10 bases. There are 13 residues in the CDR3. CDR1 is MDHEN, CDR2 SYDVKM, per germline. The J segment lost 7 bases and the V segment lost 2 bases, leaving 1 base of the junction unmatched. The CDR3 reads CASSLGDRGGYTF. Here the CDR3 DNA reads TGTGCCAGCAGTTTAGGGGACAGGGGTGGCTACACCTTC.

This clone was seen just once. The J gene is TRBJ2-1, the V gene TRBV15, with 7 bases matching TRBD2. The junction had 10 bases not matched to a gene; V was cut back by 5 bases and J by 3 bases. Germline assignment: CDR1 LNHNV and CDR2 YYDKDF (reference sequence). This CDR3 has 16 residues. In nucleotides, the CDR3 is TGTGCCACCAGCCCCTCAAGCGGGGTCATCTACAATGAGCAGTTCTTC. Residues: CATSPSSGVIYNEQFF. Combining the CDR3 with reference TRBV15 and TRBJ2-1 gives the whole variable domain DAMVIQNPRYQVTQFGKPVTLSCSQTLNHNVMYWYQQKSSQAPKLLFHYYDKDFNNEADTPDNFQSRRPNTSFCFLDIRSPGLGDTAMYLCATSPSSGVIYNEQFFGPGTRLTVL.

The chain uses TRBV19 and TRBJ2-7; a possible D gene is TRBD2 (5 bases). This CDR3 is 14 amino acids long. CDR1 is LNHDA, CDR2 SQIVND, per germline (reference sequence). V was clipped by 6 bases and J by 0 bases, with 12 bases between them. The CDR3 DNA reads as TGTGCCAGTAGCCTCAGGAGGAGCTCCTACGAGCAGTACTTC. Translated, it gives CASSLRRSSYEQYF.

This clone appeared a few times. This chain uses TRBV19 with TRBJ1-1, with D possibly being TRBD1 (6 bases). The germline gives CDR1 LNHDA, CDR2 SQIVND (reference sequence). V lost 6 bases and J lost 10, with 15 bases in between. This CDR3 contains 12 residues. The CDR3: CASRNRASGAFF. The CDR3, as DNA: TGTGCCAGTAGGAACAGGGCTTCAGGAGCTTTCTTT.

In this sample, this clone turned up once. The chain is built from TRBV5-4 and TRBJ2-5; 15 bases are a match to TRBD2. The V gene end was trimmed by 0 bases and the J gene end by 7 bases; junction bases not matched to a gene: 10. Germline loops: CDR1 SGHNT, CDR2 YYREEE (reference sequence). The CDR3 is made up of 18 amino acids. The CDR3 spells CASSLGEPGLAGGWTQYF. The CDR3, as DNA: TGTGCCAGCAGCTTGGGGGAACCGGGACTAGCGGGGGGATGGACCCAGTACTTC.

The V call is TRBV19, the J call TRBJ2-6; TRBD1 is a possible D gene (6 bases). Germline V gene lookup returns CDR1 LNHDA and CDR2 SQIVND (reference sequence). V shed 1 base and J shed 4 bases, with 14 bases lying between them. The CDR3 loop spans 17 amino acids. The CDR3 loop reads CASSIVETGPGANVLTF. CDR3 sequence (DNA): TGTGCCAGTAGTATAGTAGAGACAGGACCAGGGGCCAACGTCCTGACTTTC.

The chain has TRBV11-2 and TRBJ1-3; no firm D call. Germline CDR1 is SGHAT and CDR2 is FQNNGV. The CDR3 is made up of 15 amino acids. V shed 0 bases and J shed 0 bases, with 6 bases lying between them. CDR3 sequence: CASSLDWTSGNTIYF. The CDR3 DNA is TGTGCCAGCAGCTTAGACTGGACCTCTGGAAACACCATATATTTT. Filled out from reference TRBV11-2 and TRBJ1-3, the complete variable domain reads EAGVAQSPRYKIIEKRQSVAFWCNPISGHATLYWYQQILGQGPKLLIQFQNNGVVDDSQLPKDRFSAERLKGVDSTLKIQPAKLEDSAVYLCASSLDWTSGNTIYFGEGSWLTVV.

The rearrangement uses TRBV7-2 and TRBJ1-2, with D uncertain. The CDR3 has 12 amino acids. Germline assignment: CDR1 SGHTA and CDR2 FQGNSA. Trimming shortened V by 3 bases and J by 6 bases, and 8 bases separated the two germline ends. The CDR3 DNA sequence: TGTGCCAGCAGCTTGATTGGGGATGGCTACACCTTC. Translated: CASSLIGDGYTF. The full variable domain, in which reference TRBV7-2 and TRBJ1-2 provide the parts outside the CDR3, is GAGVSQSPSNKVTEKGKDVELRCDPISGHTALYWYRQSLGQGLEFLIYFQGNSAPDKSGLPSDRFSAERTGGSVSTLTIQRTQQEDSAVYLCASSLIGDGYTFGSGTRLTVV.

CDR3 sequence reads: CASSFGQAQYF. The CDR3 bases are TGTGCCAGCAGCTTTGGACAGGCCCAGTACTTC. V is TRBV11-2 and J is TRBJ2-5; 7 bases align to TRBD1. Germline assignment: CDR1 SGHAT and CDR2 FQNNGV. The CDR3 has 11 amino acids. V dropped 3 bases and J dropped 9; count of bases not matched to a gene: 1. The variable domain in full, with the rest retrieved from reference TRBV11-2 and TRBJ2-5, is EAGVAQSPRYKIIEKRQSVAFWCNPISGHATLYWYQQILGQGPKLLIQFQNNGVVDDSQLPKDRFSAERLKGVDSTLKIQPAKLEDSAVYLCASSFGQAQYFGPGTRLLVL.

This chain links TRBV6-6 with TRBJ1-1, with D unclear. The CDR3 covers 13 residues. Germline CDR1 is MNHNY and CDR2 is SVGAGI (reference sequence). Trimming removed 8 bases from V and 5 bases from J, with 15 bases in between. This CDR3 reads CASGDLTRTEAFF. CDR3 coding DNA: TGTGCCAGCGGCGATCTAACTAGGACTGAAGCTTTCTTT.

The chain combines TRBV6-1 with TRBJ1-6; no reliable D call. CDR1 and CDR2 from the germline V gene are MNHNS and SASEGT. V was trimmed by 4 bases and J by 10 bases, leaving 14 bases between them. There are 14 residues in the CDR3. The CDR3 reads CASSGGTMGSPLHF. The CDR3 bases are TGTGCCAGCAGTGGGGGAACAATGGGCTCACCCCTCCACTTT.

CDR3 in amino acids: CASSRSWGQTNTGELFF. CDR3 nucleotides: TGTGCCAGCAGCCGTTCGTGGGGACAGACAAACACCGGGGAGCTGTTTTTT. The chain carries TRBV7-8 and TRBJ2-2; the match to TRBD1 covers 7 bases. CDR1 SGHVS and CDR2 FQNEAQ come from the germline V gene. V was pared by 5 bases and J by 2 bases, with 11 bases of the junction left unmatched. The CDR3 sequence is 17 residues long.

The CDR3 nucleotides read TGCGCCAGCAGCTCTTACAGGGGATCGAACTATGGCTACACCTTC. It is translated as CASSSYRGSNYGYTF. The chain carries TRBV5-1 and TRBJ1-2; TRBD1 agrees at 7 bases. This CDR3 has 15 residues. The V segment lost 3 bases and the J segment 2 bases; nucleotides outside the gene matches: 7. CDR1 and CDR2 from the germline V gene are SGHRS and YFSETQ.

The CDR3: CASSVVGSSYNEQFF. For the CDR3, the DNA is TGTGCCAGCAGCGTAGTTGGGAGCTCCTACAATGAGCAGTTCTTC. V and J are TRBV9 and TRBJ2-1; tentative D call: TRBD2 (5 bases). V was cut by 0 bases and J by 0 bases, with 7 bases left in between. The CDR3 is made up of 15 amino acids. Germline values: CDR1 SGDLS, CDR2 YYNGEE.

The chain employs TRBV5-1 and TRBJ1-4; perhaps TRBD1 as D (6 bases). V was clipped by 7 bases and J by 0 bases, with 19 bases between them. CDR1 and CDR2 from the germline V gene are SGHRS and YFSETQ. The CDR3 loop spans 17 amino acids. The DNA of the CDR3 is TGCGCCAGCCGAAGGGGGAACGTAGTTGCAACTAATGAAAAACTGTTTTTT. Protein sequence: CASRRGNVVATNEKLFF.

J is TRBJ2-5 and V is TRBV15; 8 bases are shared with TRBD1. V lost 0 bases and J lost 1; bases outside the gene matches: 4. In germline, CDR1 is LNHNV, CDR2 YYDKDF (reference sequence). The CDR3 length is 16 residues. The CDR3 DNA reads TGTGCCACCAGCAGAGATCAAACAGGGGGCCAAGAGACCCAGTACTTC. This gives the protein CATSRDQTGGQETQYF. The variable domain in full, completed from reference TRBV15 and TRBJ2-5, reads DAMVIQNPRYQVTQFGKPVTLSCSQTLNHNVMYWYQQKSSQAPKLLFHYYDKDFNNEADTPDNFQSRRPNTSFCFLDIRSPGLGDTAMYLCATSRDQTGGQETQYFGPGTRLLVL.

In its sample, this clone was seen a few times. The chain is built from TRBV5-1 and TRBJ1-5, with D tentatively TRBD1 (5 bases). The V end lost 2 bases, the J end lost 5 bases, and 14 bases lay between the germline ends. From germline, CDR1 is SGHRS and CDR2 YFSETQ. The CDR3 totals 15 residues. The CDR3 sequence is CASSLFGGRDQPQHF. CDR3 sequence (DNA): TGCGCCAGCAGCTTATTCGGGGGACGCGATCAGCCCCAGCATTTT.

The CDR3, as DNA: TGTGCCAGTAGTACCTCCCCCAGACAGGGCTTTACCAATCAGCCCCAGCATTTT. It specifies CASSTSPRQGFTNQPQHF. The rearrangement joins TRBV19 to TRBJ1-5, with 7 bases lining up with TRBD1. The J segment lost 3 bases and the V segment lost 4 bases, leaving 15 bases of the junction unmatched. Per germline, CDR1 LNHDA and CDR2 SQIVND (reference sequence). The CDR3 loop spans 18 amino acids.

The rearrangement links TRBV18 to TRBJ2-3; 9 bases line up with TRBD2. Germline CDR1 KGHSH, CDR2 LQKENI. The CDR3 is 15 amino acids. The V and J ends lost 3 bases and 4 bases, in that order; junction bases with no gene match: 5. As DNA, the CDR3 is TGTGCCAGCTCACCCTCTAGCGGGGTGGCAGATACGCAGTATTTT. This sequence encodes CASSPSSGVADTQYF. Full variable domain (rest looked up from reference TRBV18 and TRBJ2-3): NAGVMQNPRHLVRRRGQEARLRCSPMKGHSHVYWYRQLPEEGLKFMVYLQKENIIDESGMPKERFSAEFPKEGPSILRIQQVVRGDSAAYFCASSPSSGVADTQYFGPGTRLTVL.

The V gene is TRBV5-1, the J gene TRBJ2-2; the match to TRBD1 covers 7 bases. The V segment lost 10 bases and the J segment 3 bases; nucleotides outside the gene matches: 6. Germline V gives CDR1 SGHRS, CDR2 YFSETQ. This CDR3 has 13 residues. CDR3 protein: CAGRQGDTGELFF. The CDR3 nucleotides are TGCGCCGGGCGTCAGGGGGACACCGGGGAGCTGTTTTTT.

This rearrangement joins TRBV5-4 to TRBJ2-5; D tentatively fits TRBD1 or TRBD2 (5 bases each). The CDR3 has 16 amino acids. Germline CDR1 SGHNT, CDR2 YYREEE (reference sequence). The ends were cut back, 0 bases at V and 2 bases at J, with 14 bases in the middle. CDR3 bases: TGTGCCAGCAGCTTGGCCATGTGGGGGAAGCAAGAGACCCAGTACTTC. As protein: CASSLAMWGKQETQYF.

This chain connects TRBV7-9 to TRBJ2-7; D remains unclear. V was cut by 1 base and J by 3 bases, with 7 bases left in between. This CDR3 is built from 13 residues. CDR1 is SEHNR, CDR2 FQNEAQ, per germline (reference sequence). This CDR3 is CASSLDTNYEQYF. The CDR3 DNA reads TGTGCCAGCAGCTTAGACACAAACTACGAGCAGTACTTC.

In this sample, this clone turned up a few times. This sequence joins TRBV5-1 and TRBJ1-1; D is unresolved. This CDR3 spans 15 amino acids. Germline V gene sequence: CDR1 SGHRS, CDR2 YFSETQ. V lost 0 bases and J 1 base, leaving 10 bases between the germline ends. For the CDR3, the DNA is TGCGCCAGCAGCTTGGGAGAGGTCCCGAACACTGAAGCTTTCTTT. Its translation is CASSLGEVPNTEAFF.

The chain combines TRBV5-4 with TRBJ2-1; possibly TRBD2 for D (6 bases). Germline V gene data show CDR1 as SGHNT and CDR2 as YYREEE (reference sequence). There are 16 residues in the CDR3. Between the trimmed V and J ends, which lost 2 bases and 3 bases, there was a span of 15 bases. The CDR3 bases are TGTGCCAGCAGCTTTTGGGGCGCGGGGCACTACAATGAGCAGTTCTTC. Protein sequence: CASSFWGAGHYNEQFF. The full variable domain, completed using reference TRBV5-4 and TRBJ2-1, is ETGVTQSPTHLIKTRGQQVTLRCSSQSGHNTVSWYQQALGQGPQFIFQYYREEENGRGNFPPRFSGLQFPNYSSELNVNALELDDSALYLCASSFWGAGHYNEQFFGPGTRLTVL.

The chain is built from TRBV7-2 and TRBJ2-4, with a possible D match to TRBD1 (5 bases). CDR3 size: 15 residues. The V gene's germline CDR1 is SGHTA and CDR2 FQGNSA. V lost 3 bases and J 1 base, leaving 10 bases between the germline ends. Here the CDR3 reads CASSFAGKAKNIQYF. CDR3 sequence (DNA): TGTGCCAGCAGCTTCGCAGGGAAGGCCAAAAACATTCAGTACTTC.

This clone was seen once. This rearrangement joins TRBV10-1 to TRBJ2-5, with 11 nucleotides matching TRBD1. CDR1 is WNHNN, CDR2 SYGVQD, per germline (reference sequence). The CDR3 runs 14 residues. V dropped 6 bases and J dropped 4; count of bases not matched to a gene: 4. The CDR3 nucleotides read TGCGCCAGCAGCCTGGGACAGGGGGTAGAGACCCAGTACTTC. It specifies CASSLGQGVETQYF.

In this sample, this clone turned up once. The chain has TRBV27 and TRBJ1-1, with TRBD1 as a possible D gene (6 bases). The CDR3 sequence is 14 residues long. CDR1 and CDR2 (germline): MNHEY, SMNVEV (reference sequence). Trimming took off 6 bases at V and 4 bases at J, with 15 bases between the two ends. The CDR3 here is CASRLAGAATEAFF. CDR3 nucleotide sequence: TGTGCCAGCAGGCTTGCAGGGGCGGCCACTGAAGCTTTCTTT.

This chain connects TRBV2 to TRBJ2-2; TRBD1 agrees at 7 bases. The CDR3 has 15 residues. Germline V gene lookup returns CDR1 SNHLY and CDR2 FYNNEI. The trim removed 8 bases at V and 4 bases at J, leaving 10 bases unmatched. The CDR3 here is CASRPSGTVTGELFF. DNA for the CDR3: TGTGCCAGCCGGCCATCTGGGACAGTCACCGGGGAGCTGTTTTTT.